This TCR beta chain was found in a study of identical twins. Notes on the study in general: For monozygotic twins, models underestimated out-of-frame TCR alpha sharing. Invariant populations such as MAIT and iNKT cells could partly muddle zero-insertion analyses.

Unique molecular identifiers were in the cDNA, with template-switch universal primer binding. One entry per CDR3 protein, called by TCRdb with MiXCR from the 5' RACE reads. Altogether 450,000 or so distinct CDR3 sequences are present, approximately 15% being singletons, with the ten largest covering more than 0.5%. This clonotype has only a few counts. Its antigen is unknown. Germline V CDR1 and CDR2: SNHLY, FYNNEI. The CDR3 has 14 amino acids. Unmatched junction bases numbered 5, after V lost 8 bases and J lost 3 bases. The data were also submitted as part of a second study, on yellow fever vaccine responses in identical twins.

The chain is built from TRBV2 and TRBJ2-2; the match to TRBD1 covers 8 bases. Specimen: CD4+ T cells sorted from blood. This clonotype was obtained from a woman younger than 30 in good health. The DNA of the CDR3 is TGTGCCAGCTGGACAGGGTGGGACACCGGGGAGCTGTTTTTT. Residues: CASWTGWDTGELFF.